A single TCR beta chain is shown here with its context. Antigen specificity is unknown. The CDR3 end shows no conserved phenylalanine or tryptophan, and so a read error is likely. The DNA is omitted, as the CDR3 cannot be located on it reliably, and the CDR3 follows TCRdb's listing. Reverse transcription of 500 to 650 ng total RNA with a constant-region primer produced TCR beta cDNA. Libraries for TCR beta were built through three nested multiplex PCR rounds, which together made up a slightly modified ARM-PCR procedure. Amplification in the first two PCR rounds was performed using TRBV1-TRBV30 forward primers and a C-beta reverse primer for approximately 10 cycles each. MiXCR, run by TCRdb on the multiplex PCR reads, gives a single entry per CDR3 protein. There are hundreds of thousands of distinct CDR3 sequences in the sample; 45% to 70% occur only once, and about a sixth lies in the top ten. The germline V gene encodes CDR1 SEHNR and CDR2 FQNEAQ (reference sequence). Inclusive of both ends, the CDR3 amounts to 12 amino acids.

Blood RNA came from unsorted whole blood; germline DNA was also extracted. The entry originates in a study of tumor-infiltrating lymphocytes in primary liver carcinoma. Study-wide context: Sample counts of productive TCRbeta reads spanned roughly 3.5 to 7.5 million; these counts were similar across tissue types. Overall study findings and caveats: For tumor-adjacent and tumor-blood pairs, overlap was less than that seen for tumor region pairs.

The chain couples TRBV7-9 to TRBJ1-1. The receptor comes from a woman in her twenties or thirties with primary liver carcinoma and hepatitis B virus infection. Material: peripheral blood. This chain's CDR3 is CASSLTGRAASS.